What follows describes a single T cell receptor (beta chain). This CDR3 has 12 residues. Looked up from germline, CDR1 is MDHEN and CDR2 is SYDVKM. The V gene lost 8 bases and the J gene lost 4 bases, with 11 bases spanning the gap. Each CDR3 protein gets one entry after TCRdb re-called the RT-PCR reads with MiXCR. This table holds about 700,000 distinct CDR3 sequences, approximately 14% found once. The genes are TRBV28 and TRBJ2-5, with D perhaps being TRBD1 or TRBD2 (5 bases each). This TCR was sampled from a female donor in good health, serving as a healthy control. The specimen sequenced was memory CD4+ T cells from blood. Here the CDR3 DNA reads TGTGCCAGCGGGACCACCGGAGAGACCCAGTACTTC. This codes for CASGTTGETQYF.